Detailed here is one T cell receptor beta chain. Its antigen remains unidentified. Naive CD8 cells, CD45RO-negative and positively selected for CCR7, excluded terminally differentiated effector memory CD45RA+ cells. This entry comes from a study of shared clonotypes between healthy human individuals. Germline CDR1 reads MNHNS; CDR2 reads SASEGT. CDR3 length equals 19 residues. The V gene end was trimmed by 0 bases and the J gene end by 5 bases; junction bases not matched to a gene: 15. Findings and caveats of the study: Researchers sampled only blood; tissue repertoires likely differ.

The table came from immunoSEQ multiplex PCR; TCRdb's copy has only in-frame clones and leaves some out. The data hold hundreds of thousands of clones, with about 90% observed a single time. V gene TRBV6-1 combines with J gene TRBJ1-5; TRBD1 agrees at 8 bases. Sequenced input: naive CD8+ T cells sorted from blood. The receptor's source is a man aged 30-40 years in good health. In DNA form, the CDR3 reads TGTGCCAGCAGTGAAGCGGGCCCTCTTGGACAGGGTCCCCATCAGCCCCAGCATTTT. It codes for CASSEAGPLGQGPHQPQHF.